The clone carrying this TCR beta chain was recorded a few times. Antigen: not known. This entry comes from a study of T-cell memory formation after mild COVID-19. About the study: In these data, TCR clusters were largely donor specific. General study findings and limits: Of the contracting clones, CD4+ ones lay mainly in CM and EM, and CD8+ ones in EMRA.

The CDR3 runs 13 residues. Germline V gene data show CDR1 as SGDLS and CDR2 as YYNGEE. Trimming pared 0 bases from V and 6 bases from J, leaving 6 bases between. In TCRdb, the 5' RACE reads were re-called with MiXCR into one record per CDR3 protein. The sample has 250,000 to 350,000 distinct CDR3 sequences; around 16% are singletons. The gene calls are TRBV9 and TRBJ2-2; D is uncertain. Sequenced material: PBMCs or a T cell subset sorted from them (not recorded which). The clonotype comes from a man aged 18 to 30 who had mild COVID-19 (a few samples of this study predate the infection). Cell type and time point are not known. CDR3 bases: TGTGCCAGCAGCGTAGTAGAGTCCGGGGAGCTGTTTTTT. Translated, it gives CASSVVESGELFF.